This T cell receptor (beta chain) was found in a study of shared clonotypes between healthy human individuals. Germline CDR1 and CDR2: SGHVS and FQNEAQ. The CDR3 covers 13 residues. Trimming took 5 bases from V and 1 from J, leaving 8 bases between them. Sequenced by immunoSEQ multiplex PCR; TCRdb stores in-frame clones only, minus some. The data show approximately 2.5 million clones, roughly 92% seen once. The chain is built from TRBV7-8 and TRBJ2-5, with D hard to call. This receptor was identified in a man aged 18 to 30 in good health. Specimen: naive CD4+ T cells sorted from blood. As to subset: CD45RA+ positively selected. Here the CDR3 DNA reads TGTGCCAGCAGCCCCGGTGCCCAAGAGACCCAGTACTTC. It specifies CASSPGAQETQYF.